Reported below is one T cell receptor beta chain. As yet, its antigen is unknown. With a J-beta primer mix and a sample-barcoded 5' primer, a second PCR ran roughly 6 to 11 cycles. TCRdb itself ran the 5' RACE reads through MiXCR, one entry per CDR3 protein. The sample carries hundreds of thousands of distinct CDR3 sequences, about 34% recorded once. The record originates from a study of blood T cells in healthy people across ages. General study findings and limits: Researchers report that TCR beta diversity correlated strongly with naive T cell percentage.

The germline V and J ends were trimmed by 2 bases and 0 bases, with 7 bases remaining between them. Germline CDR1 is DFQATT and CDR2 is SNEGSKA (reference sequence). This CDR3 has 13 residues. The sequence was obtained from a man between 18 and 35 years old in good health. Specimen: blood. The chain employs TRBV20-1 and TRBJ1-2; D gene ambiguous. The CDR3 region is CSARLGANYGYTF. The CDR3, as DNA: TGCAGTGCTAGACTGGGAGCTAACTATGGCTACACCTTC.